This TCR beta chain was found in a study of blood T cell repertoires in COVID-19. About the study: The samples span acute and convalescent COVID-19 from the United States, Italy and Spain. Sources were T cells, B-cell-depleted T cells, or PBMCs; the material itself was cDNA or gDNA.

In the source study's methods: Counts of nucleated cells, estimated from reference gene primer amplification, were obtained. Sequenced by immunoSEQ multiplex PCR; TCRdb stores in-frame clones only, minus some. The D gene and trimming were derived from the DNA, and the V and J assignments and clone size from that table. The table includes about 130,000 clones, around 89% detected once. The CDR3 totals 13 residues. Per the germline V gene, CDR1 is LNHDA and CDR2 is SQIVND (reference sequence). V shed 7 bases and J shed 7 bases, with 16 bases lying between them. The chain recombines TRBV19 with TRBJ1-2; TRBD1 might be the D (5 bases). This TCR was sampled from a man in his forties or fifties with acute or convalescent COVID-19. The sample comprised peripheral blood. The CDR3 spells CASKWDSLLGYTF. The CDR3 region has the DNA TGTGCCAGTAAGTGGGACTCCCTACTTGGCTACACCTTC.